Described below is a single TCR beta chain sequence and its context. Its antigen is not identified. TCRalpha and TCRbeta libraries used 5'RACE with constant-segment primers and UMIs. TCRdb fed the 5' RACE reads into MiXCR, producing one record per CDR3 protein. The table has about 350,000 distinct CDR3 sequences, around 13% seen once. The data belong to a study of T-cell memory formation after mild COVID-19. Points from the study as a whole: The finding that pre-infection memory included some responding clones suggested that cross-reactive memory joined.

This clonotype originated in a man aged 18 to 30 who had mild COVID-19 (a few samples of this study predate the infection). Cell type and time point are not known. The sample comprised PBMCs or a T cell subset sorted from them (not recorded which).

CDR3 in amino acids: CSASTSNTEAFF. CDR3 nucleotide sequence: TGCAGTGCTAGTACCTCAAACACTGAAGCTTTCTTT. This chain connects TRBV20-1 to TRBJ1-1, with D unresolved. Germline V gene sequence: CDR1 DFQATT, CDR2 SNEGSKA (reference sequence). CDR3 size: 12 residues. V was shortened by 3 bases and J by 2 bases, with 7 bases between the two germline ends.